A selection of T cell receptor beta chains follows, all from one sample in a study of cytomegalovirus exposure and HLA in healthy donors. Profiling relied on immunoSEQ multiplex PCR, and the TCRdb table lists in-frame clones only, not all of them. The sample consists of roughly 120,000 clones, approximately 15% of them appearing once. The sample taken for sequencing was PBMCs. The receptors here all came from a young woman in good health and CMV-seronegative. Each CDR3 is given with its conserved first and last residue. D genes are given only for firm matches. Only part of the rows carry a size: once, few, many, or a class if the clone is expanded.

D gene | J gene | V gene | clone size | CDR3 length | CDR3 DNA | CDR3 protein
TRBD2 | TRBJ2-1 | TRBV6-1 | few | 16 | TGTGCCAGCAGTGCGTGGTCAGCGGGAGGCTACAATGAGCAGTTCTTC | CASSAWSAGGYNEQFF
TRBD1 | TRBJ2-3 | TRBV30 | few | 14 | TGTGCCTGGAGGGACAGGGTTGGGACAGATACGCAGTATTTT | CAWRDRVGTDTQYF
TRBD1 | TRBJ1-1 | TRBV15 | . | 13 | TGTGCCACCAGCAGAATCCGACAGGGACCGGCTTTCTTT | CATSRIRQGPAFF
. | TRBJ2-3 | TRBV19 | few | 16 | TGTGCCAGTAGTATTACCCGGCAGGCCTACACAGATACGCAGTATTTT | CASSITRQAYTDTQYF
. | TRBJ2-3 | TRBV30 | . | 13 | TGTGCCTGGAGTGGGAGGAGTCCAGATACGCAGTATTTT | CAWSGRSPDTQYF
. | TRBJ1-5 | TRBV28 | . | 13 | TGTGCCAGCAGTTCCCAGGGCTATCAGCCCCAGCATTTT | CASSSQGYQPQHF
. | TRBJ1-4 | TRBV9 | . | 16 | TGTGCCAGCAGCGTAGGCAGGATCTCAACTAATGAAAAACTGTTTTTT | CASSVGRISTNEKLFF
. | TRBJ2-6 | TRBV27 | few | 14 | TGTGCCAGCCTAGGAGGAGGAGGGGCCAACGTCCTGACTTTC | CASLGGGGANVLTF
TRBD1 | TRBJ1-6 | TRBV10-1 | . | 18 | TGCGCCAGCAGTGAGAAGGCAGGGGGCTCGGAAAATAATTCACCCCTCCACTTT | CASSEKAGGSENNSPLHF
TRBD1 | TRBJ1-6 | TRBV4-1 | few | 17 | TGCGCCAGCAGCCGCACCGGGACAGGTTCCTATAATTCACCCCTCCACTTT | CASSRTGTGSYNSPLHF
TRBD1 | TRBJ2-2 | TRBV7-6 | . | 17 | TGTGCCAGCAGCTTAGAAAGGTCAGGGGGCCCCACCGGGGAGCTGTTTTTT | CASSLERSGGPTGELFF
. | TRBJ2-3 | TRBV30 | . | 12 | TGTGCCTGGAGCTCTAGCTCAGATACGCAGTATTTT | CAWSSSSDTQYF
TRBD1 | TRBJ1-2 | TRBV5-5 | few | 14 | TGTGCCAGCAGCTTGGAGGGGGCAGGCTATGGCTACACCTTC | CASSLEGAGYGYTF
. | TRBJ1-5 | TRBV15 | . | 15 | TGTGCCACCAGCAGGATCCCCGGGGACAATCAGCCCCAGCATTTT | CATSRIPGDNQPQHF
. | TRBJ2-1 | TRBV7-6 | . | 15 | TGTGCCAGCAGCCCCAGGACAGCAAACTACAATGAGCAGTTCTTC | CASSPRTANYNEQFF
TRBD1 | TRBJ1-2 | TRBV28 | . | 13 | TGTGCCAGCGGCGACAGGGCGATTGGTGGCTACACCTTC | CASGDRAIGGYTF
TRBD2 | TRBJ2-7 | TRBV7-2 | . | 13 | TGTGCCAGCAGCTCTAGCGGGAGCTACGAGCAGTACTTC | CASSSSGSYEQYF
. | TRBJ1-1 | TRBV6-1 | . | 18 | TGTGCCAGCAGTGAAGGGGGAAGTCTGAGGGGGTGGAACACTGAAGCTTTCTTT | CASSEGGSLRGWNTEAFF
TRBD1 | TRBJ1-1 | TRBV7-8 | . | 14 | TGTGCCAGCAGCCCCCGGACAGGGAACACTGAAGCTTTCTTT | CASSPRTGNTEAFF
TRBD1 | TRBJ2-2 | TRBV14 | . | 14 | TGTGCCAGCAGCCAAGATCAGGGGGCCGGGGAGCTGTTTTTT | CASSQDQGAGELFF
. | TRBJ1-1 | TRBV6-1 | few | 13 | TGTGCCAGCAGTGAAGCTAGGAACACTGAAGCTTTCTTT | CASSEARNTEAFF
TRBD2 | TRBJ2-1 | TRBV9 | . | 15 | TGTGCCAGCAGCGTCAACGGACTAGCGAACAATGAGCAGTTCTTC | CASSVNGLANNEQFF
TRBD1 | TRBJ1-3 | TRBV6-4 | few | 17 | TGTGCCAGCAGTGACTCACTAACAGGGGGCAATGGAAACACCATATATTTT | CASSDSLTGGNGNTIYF
TRBD2 | TRBJ2-2 | TRBV29-1 | few | 15 | TGCAGCGTTGGGGTAGCGGGAGTTCCGACCGGGGAGCTGTTTTTT | CSVGVAGVPTGELFF
. | TRBJ1-6 | TRBV5-1 | few | 14 | TGCGCCAGCAGCCCCGAGGCACACCTCGAGACCCTCCACTTT | CASSPEAHLETLHF
. | TRBJ1-1 | TRBV5-4 | . | 16 | TGTGCCAGCAGCCCCCTCCCCGGCAGGGGCGGGACTGAAGCTTTCTTT | CASSPLPGRGGTEAFF
TRBD1 | TRBJ2-6 | TRBV6-4 | few | 17 | TGTGCCAGCAGTGCGGGGACAGGGGGACCTGGGGCCAACGTCCTGACTTTC | CASSAGTGGPGANVLTF
TRBD2 | TRBJ2-2 | TRBV7-8 | . | 15 | TGTGCCAGCAGCAAGGGACTAGCGGGCTCCGGGGAGCTGTTTTTT | CASSKGLAGSGELFF
TRBD2 | TRBJ2-7 | TRBV11-2 | few | 15 | TGTGCCAGCAGCACCGAGACTAGCGTGCTCTACGAGCAGTACTTC | CASSTETSVLYEQYF
TRBD1 | TRBJ2-3 | TRBV6-4 | . | 15 | TGTGCCAGCAGTGACGGCGGACAGGGCGGGGATACGCAGTATTTT | CASSDGGQGGDTQYF
. | TRBJ2-7 | TRBV28 | few | 14 | TGTGCCAGCAGCAAACCGGGACAAAACTACGAGCAGTACTTC | CASSKPGQNYEQYF
TRBD2 | TRBJ2-1 | TRBV4-1 | . | 16 | TGCGCCAGCAGCCAAGGAGAGCGGGGGGGCCTTTATGAGCAGTTCTTC | CASSQGERGGLYEQFF
. | TRBJ1-4 | TRBV6-1 | . | 14 | TGTGCCAGCACCCCAAGACAGGATTATGAAAAACTGTTTTTT | CASTPRQDYEKLFF
TRBD1 | TRBJ1-2 | TRBV18 | few | 16 | TGTGCCAGCTCACCTATTTTCGACAGGGGCGTCTATGGCTACACCTTC | CASSPIFDRGVYGYTF
TRBD1 | TRBJ1-5 | TRBV2 | few | 15 | TGTGCCAGCAGTGAATACAGGGGTGTGGGACAGCCCCAGCATTTT | CASSEYRGVGQPQHF
. | TRBJ1-5 | TRBV19 | few | 16 | TGTGCCAGTAGTATGCTCGGGGGAAGGGGCAATCAGCCCCAGCATTTT | CASSMLGGRGNQPQHF
. | TRBJ2-7 | TRBV28 | . | 15 | TGTGCCAGCAGTTTACCAGGGGTTGAGGGGTACGAGCAGTACTTC | CASSLPGVEGYEQYF
TRBD1 | TRBJ1-4 | TRBV5-1 | few | 16 | TGCGCCAGCAGCGTGGGACAGGGTTACTCTAATGAAAAACTGTTTTTT | CASSVGQGYSNEKLFF
TRBD1 | TRBJ1-3 | TRBV18 | few | 17 | TGTGCCAGCTCACCATCATTACCAGGGGGCTCTGGAAACACCATATATTTT | CASSPSLPGGSGNTIYF
TRBD2 | TRBJ2-7 | TRBV2 | few | 14 | TGTGCCAGCAGTTATAGCGGGGGGGCTCGGGAGCAGTACTTC | CASSYSGGAREQYF
TRBD1 | TRBJ1-4 | TRBV9 | few | 17 | TGTGCCAGCAGCGCCGAACAGGGGGCCGGAGCTAATGAAAAACTGTTTTTT | CASSAEQGAGANEKLFF
. | TRBJ1-6 | TRBV6-6 | many | 13 | TGTGCCAGCAAGACAGAAAATAATTCACCCCTCCACTTT | CASKTENNSPLHF
. | TRBJ2-7 | TRBV21-1 | few | 15 | TGTGCCAGCAGCAAGTTCTCGGGACTAGCGGGGGAGCAGTACTTC | CASSKFSGLAGEQYF
. | TRBJ2-5 | TRBV9 | few | 14 | TGTGCCAGCAGCGTAACTGGAGCTAGGGAGACCCAGTACTTC | CASSVTGARETQYF
. | TRBJ2-7 | TRBV9 | . | 14 | TGTGCCAGCAGCGTAGCGGGATTATCTGACGAGCAGTACTTC | CASSVAGLSDEQYF
TRBD1 | TRBJ2-7 | TRBV27 | few | 14 | TGTGCCAGCAGCATCAACAGGGGCGCGTACGAGCAGTACTTC | CASSINRGAYEQYF
. | TRBJ1-2 | TRBV7-9 | . | 14 | TGTGCCAGCAGCTTAGTAGCCAGGGTACCTGGCTACACCTTC | CASSLVARVPGYTF
TRBD2 | TRBJ2-1 | TRBV5-1 | few | 18 | TGCGCCAGCAGCCCCCGACTAGCGGGGCGTGGCTCCTACAATGAGCAGTTCTTC | CASSPRLAGRGSYNEQFF
TRBD1 | TRBJ1-4 | TRBV2 | few | 16 | TGTGCCAGCAGTGAAGGGCAGGGGGTAACTAATGAAAAACTGTTTTTT | CASSEGQGVTNEKLFF
. | TRBJ1-6 | TRBV7-6 | . | 15 | TGTGCCAGCAGCTTAGGTACAGGGTGGAATTCACCCCTCCACTTT | CASSLGTGWNSPLHF
. | TRBJ2-3 | TRBV5-1 | few | 15 | TGCGCCAGCAGCTTGGAGGGGGCGGGGACAGATACGCAGTATTTT | CASSLEGAGTDTQYF
TRBD1 | TRBJ1-3 | TRBV30 | few | 17 | TGTGCCTGGAGTGCGCCCTACAGGGGGTATTCTGGAAACACCATATATTTT | CAWSAPYRGYSGNTIYF
TRBD1 | TRBJ1-2 | TRBV5-6 | . | 13 | TGTGCCAGCAGCTCACAGGGGAGAGGTGGCTACACCTTC | CASSSQGRGGYTF
. | TRBJ2-7 | TRBV5-4 | once | 14 | TGTGCCAGCAGCTCGGTGAGCGGGCCCTACGAGCAGTACTTC | CASSSVSGPYEQYF
. | TRBJ2-3 | TRBV2 | few | 12 | TGTGCCAGCAGTGCGACTACCGATACGCAGTATTTT | CASSATTDTQYF